Detailed here is one T cell receptor (beta chain). Its antigen is unknown. Naive CD8 cells comprised CD45RO-negative, CCR7-positively selected cells, excluding terminally differentiated effector memory CD45RA+ cells. These data are taken from a study of shared clonotypes between healthy human individuals. Study background: The donor group consisted of two women and three men, aged 18 to 49. General study points: With a handful of donors compared, roughly 4.9% of naive CD4 clonotypes were shared. The authors expected sequencing depth to affect clonotype sharing among donors. Relative to their counterparts shared across all four donors, non-shared clonotypes exhibited diminished generation probabilities.

TCRdb keeps only in-frame clones here, not all; method: immunoSEQ multiplex PCR. Of about 750,000 clones listed, almost 95% are singletons. Trimming took off 4 bases at V and 2 bases at J, with 15 bases between the two ends. CDR1 is MDHEN, CDR2 SYDVKM, per germline. This CDR3 has 15 residues. Sequencing was done on a sample of naive CD8+ T cells sorted from blood. This chain links TRBV28 with TRBJ2-7; a possible D gene is TRBD1 (5 bases). This TCR was sampled from a man aged 25-40 years in good health. The chain's CDR3 is CASSSLQGPPYEQYF. CDR3 nucleotide sequence: TGTGCCAGCAGTTCGCTGCAGGGTCCCCCCTACGAGCAGTACTTC.